One sample yielded the 24 T cell receptor beta chains listed below, sequenced in a study of T cells in tuberculosis. Repertoires were generated with immunoSEQ multiplex PCR, while TCRdb's copy carries only in-frame clones and drops some. The repertoire holds about 88,000 clones, approximately 90% seen once, with around 2% in the top ten. Thawed, overnight-rested PBMC were stained with GMM-loaded CD1B tetramer, viability dye and anti-CD3, then sorted. The CD1B tetramers carried C32 glucose monomycolate purified from Rhodococcus equi. Sequencing was carried out using CD1b-GMM tetramer-negative cells sorted from PBMCs. Receptors were obtained from an adult woman with latent tuberculosis.

The rearrangement links TRBV5-8 to TRBJ1-5, with 7 nucleotides matching TRBD1. Losses at the gene ends were 4 bases for V and 5 bases for J; bases not matched to a gene: 6. Germline-derived CDR1 and CDR2 are SGHTS and YDEGEE. This CDR3 is built from 14 residues. In nucleotides, the CDR3 is TGTGCCAGCAGCCCACGGGACAGATATCAGCCCCAGCATTTT. This sequence encodes CASSPRDRYQPQHF.

The gene calls are TRBV27 and TRBJ1-5, with D possibly TRBD1 on 5 matching bases. The germline gives CDR1 MNHEY, CDR2 SMNVEV (reference sequence). The CDR3 has 15 residues. Trimming pared 3 bases from V and 0 bases from J, leaving 9 bases between. The CDR3, as DNA: TGTGCCAGCAGTTTCCTCGGGGGTAGCAATCAGCCCCAGCATTTT. Amino acids: CASSFLGGSNQPQHF.

J is TRBJ2-7 and V is TRBV13; tentative D call: TRBD2 (5 bases). Germline V gene data show CDR1 as PRHDT and CDR2 as FYEKMQ (reference sequence). Trimming stripped 0 bases from V and 6 bases from J, with 6 bases between. The CDR3 contains 12 residues. This chain's CDR3 is CASSLGRGEQYF. DNA of the CDR3: TGTGCCAGCAGCTTAGGCCGGGGCGAGCAGTACTTC.

The chain uses TRBV15 and TRBJ2-6; 11 bases are shared with TRBD1. Germline values: CDR1 LNHNV, CDR2 YYDKDF (reference sequence). The CDR3 sequence is 19 residues long. Losses at the gene ends were 4 bases for V and 0 bases for J; bases not matched to a gene: 8. CDR3 in amino acids: CATSTRTGGSLSGANVLTF. CDR3 in DNA: TGTGCCACCAGCACCCGGACAGGGGGCTCCCTCTCTGGGGCCAACGTCCTGACTTTC.

The chain is built from TRBV4-3 and TRBJ2-7; D uncertain. Germline assignment: CDR1 LGHNA and CDR2 YSLEER. The CDR3 loop spans 13 amino acids. V was shortened by 3 bases and J by 7 bases, with 13 bases between the two germline ends. CDR3 DNA: TGCGCCAGCAGCCAGGGGTCCTCCCGGGAGCAGTACGTC. The encoded protein is CASSQGSSREQYV.

V is TRBV6-6 and J is TRBJ2-3; D is perhaps TRBD1 (6 bases). With 5 bases removed from V and 9 bases from J, the gap between germline ends came to 12 bases. In germline, CDR1 is MNHNY, CDR2 SVGAGI (reference sequence). The CDR3 is 12 amino acids. For the CDR3, the DNA is TGTGCCAGCAGTCTCCGGGGACAAACGCAGTATTTT. Its translation: CASSLRGQTQYF.

This clone was picked up one time. The chain has TRBV9 and TRBJ2-3; 9 bases align to TRBD2. The germline V gene has CDR1 SGDLS and CDR2 YYNGEE. The J segment lost 1 base and the V segment lost 0 bases, leaving 9 bases of the junction unmatched. The CDR3 loop spans 18 amino acids. The CDR3 is CASSVGGRGGRGTDTQYF. The CDR3 DNA reads TGTGCCAGCAGCGTAGGAGGGCGGGGGGGCCGAGGCACAGATACGCAGTATTTT.

A note on this clone: A read error may account for a junction end that differs from germline. V gene TRBV20-1 combines with J gene TRBJ2-4, with 10 bases aligning to TRBD1. The CDR3 has 11 residues. Germline assignment: CDR1 DFQATT and CDR2 SNEGSKA (reference sequence). This CDR3 is CSASRKGQGHF. The CDR3 nucleotides read TGCAGTGCTAGCCGCAAGGGACAGGGGCACTTC.

This chain uses TRBV14 with TRBJ1-1; D remains unclear. The V end lost 1 base, the J end lost 4 bases, and 7 bases lay between the germline ends. The CDR3 length is 13 residues. From germline, CDR1 is SGHDN and CDR2 FVKESK. The CDR3 here is CASSQVRATEAFF. The CDR3 DNA reads as TGTGCCAGCAGCCAAGTTCGCGCCACTGAAGCTTTCTTT.

The rearrangement uses TRBV29-1 and TRBJ2-7, with 9 bases identical to TRBD1. The CDR3 loop spans 14 amino acids. Germline V gene data show CDR1 as SQVTM and CDR2 as ANQGSEA. J gave up 3 bases and V 7 bases, and 10 bases lay outside the gene matches. The DNA for the CDR3 is TGCAGCGCATTTGGGGGGACAGGGCTCTACGAGCAGTACTTC. Translation gives CSAFGGTGLYEQYF.

This chain joins TRBV30 and TRBJ1-5, with 10 positions matching TRBD1. Germline V gives CDR1 GTSNPN, CDR2 SVGIG (reference sequence). V lost 2 bases to trimming and J lost 2 bases; unmatched junction nucleotides: 3. CDR3 length equals 15 residues. The CDR3 DNA sequence: TGTGCCTGGAGTCCGGGACAGGGGCGCAATCAGCCCCAGCATTTT. It encodes CAWSPGQGRNQPQHF.

This chain links TRBV5-1 with TRBJ2-1; 8 positions agree with TRBD2. Germline assignment: CDR1 SGHRS and CDR2 YFSETQ. The CDR3 covers 14 residues. V lost 3 bases and J lost 8; bases outside the gene matches: 7. CDR3 sequence: CASSSGTRSHEQFF. In DNA, the CDR3 is TGCGCCAGCAGCTCCGGGACTAGGTCCCATGAGCAGTTCTTC.

The chain is built from TRBV27 and TRBJ2-7; 8 bases line up with TRBD1. Germline CDR1 MNHEY, CDR2 SMNVEV (reference sequence). The ends lost 6 bases at V and 2 bases at J; junction bases unmatched: 6. The CDR3 loop spans 14 amino acids. CDR3 loop: CASSRTGIAYEQYV. The CDR3 coding sequence is TGTGCCAGCAGCCGGACAGGGATCGCCTACGAGCAGTACGTC.

The gene calls are TRBV10-3 and TRBJ2-7; maybe TRBD2 (6 bases). Germline CDR1 and CDR2: ENHRY and SYGVKD. The CDR3 runs to 16 residues. Between the trimmed V and J ends, which lost 3 bases and 6 bases, there was a span of 21 bases. CDR3 nucleotide sequence: TGTGCCATCAGTGATGTGGTGGGGGGTCCCTCGTCCGAGCAGTACTTC. This encodes CAISDVVGGPSSEQYF.

The chain employs TRBV11-3 and TRBJ1-1; possible D gene TRBD1, 5 bases. Looked up from germline, CDR1 is SGHNT and CDR2 is YENEEA. This CDR3 contains 14 residues. With 6 bases removed from V and 1 base from J, the gap between germline ends came to 12 bases. CDR3 sequence reads: CASSQSTGNTEAFF. The CDR3 nucleotides read TGTGCCAGCAGTCAAAGTACAGGGAACACTGAAGCTTTCTTT.

The chain employs TRBV6-1 and TRBJ2-7, with a weak D call TRBD2 (6 bases). Germline-derived CDR1 and CDR2 are MNHNS and SASEGT. There are 14 residues in the CDR3. V gave up 7 bases and J gave up 3 bases, with 16 bases separating them. CDR3 in amino acids: CASTAGRPYYEQYF. The CDR3 coding sequence is TGTGCCAGCACGGCGGGGAGACCCTACTACGAGCAGTACTTC.

The rearrangement links TRBV5-1 to TRBJ2-2; weak D call: TRBD2 (6 bases). The CDR3 is 15 amino acids. Between the trimmed V and J ends, which lost 5 bases and 6 bases, there was a span of 17 bases. Germline V lookup: CDR1 SGHRS, CDR2 YFSETQ. The CDR3 sequence: CASRGHGGISGELFF. DNA of the CDR3: TGCGCCAGCAGGGGGCACGGGGGAATATCCGGGGAGCTGTTTTTT.

The chain joins TRBV7-2 to TRBJ2-3, with 13 bases matching TRBD2. CDR3 length equals 15 residues. With V trimmed by 4 bases and J by 7 bases, 5 bases remained unmatched. The V gene's germline CDR1 is SGHTA and CDR2 FQGNSA. As DNA, the CDR3 is TGTGCCAGCAGCTCACTAGCGGGGGGGCCCAATACGCAGTATTTT. This codes for CASSSLAGGPNTQYF.

The rearrangement uses TRBV5-8 and TRBJ2-1, with TRBD1 matching over 7 bases. The length of the CDR3 is 10 residues. Germline V gives CDR1 SGHTS, CDR2 YDEGEE. V lost 6 bases and J lost 12; bases outside the gene matches: 3. The CDR3 bases are TGTGCCAGCACAAGGACAGGGCAGTTCTTC. Residues: CASTRTGQFF.

This sequence joins TRBV13 and TRBJ1-1; a possible D gene is TRBD1 (5 bases). Germline CDR1 PRHDT, CDR2 FYEKMQ (reference sequence). Trimming took 0 bases from V and 4 from J, leaving 12 bases between them. This CDR3 contains 15 residues. CDR3 amino acids: CASSLGPGQATEAFF. In nucleotides, the CDR3 is TGTGCCAGCAGCTTAGGGCCAGGGCAGGCCACTGAAGCTTTCTTT.

The gene calls are TRBV6-5 and TRBJ1-5, with 7 positions matching TRBD1. Germline V lookup: CDR1 MNHEY, CDR2 SVGAGI. With V trimmed by 6 bases and J by 0 bases, 2 bases remained unmatched. The CDR3 has 14 residues. In nucleotides, the CDR3 is TGTGCCAGCAGGGACAGGAATAGCAATCAGCCCCAGCATTTT. It encodes CASRDRNSNQPQHF.

A single count supports this clone. This chain joins TRBV10-3 and TRBJ2-3; TRBD1 aligns across 11 bases. V was pared by 6 bases and J by 7 bases, with 15 bases of the junction left unmatched. In germline, CDR1 is ENHRY, CDR2 SYGVKD. This CDR3 has 17 amino acids. In DNA, the CDR3 is TGTGCCATCAGCGGGGACAGGGGGGGACTAGTCATCCATACGCAGTATTTT. Translation: CAISGDRGGLVIHTQYF.

The chain recombines TRBV5-6 with TRBJ2-2; the D is unclear. Germline V lookup: CDR1 SGHDT, CDR2 YYEEEE. Trimming took 5 bases from V and 3 from J, leaving 11 bases between them. The CDR3 is 14 amino acids. CDR3 in amino acids: CASSLAFHTGELFF. In DNA form, the CDR3 reads TGTGCCAGCAGTTTAGCTTTTCACACCGGGGAGCTGTTTTTT.

J is TRBJ2-4 and V is TRBV18; the D is unclear. The CDR3 contains 17 residues. Germline values: CDR1 KGHSH, CDR2 LQKENI. Trimming cost V 1 base and J 0 bases, with 13 bases left between them. The CDR3: CASSPRAARLAKNIQYF. The CDR3 DNA is TGTGCCAGCTCACCACGGGCAGCTCGCCTAGCCAAAAACATTCAGTACTTC.